The entry that follows covers one TCR beta chain sequence. Generated by immunoSEQ multiplex PCR, the TCRdb table keeps only in-frame clones and is missing some. The sample has approximately 82,000 clones, roughly 94% seen once; the top ten hold roughly 5%. This specimen belongs to a study of control samples from healthy donors and cancer patients. This CDR3 is built from 18 residues. The germline CDR1 and CDR2 sequences are SGHTA and FQGNSA. With 5 bases clipped from V and 5 bases from J, the junction kept 10 bases outside the gene matches. Material: blood. This sequence was found in a woman under 30 in good health. This sequence joins TRBV7-2 and TRBJ2-3, with 16 nucleotides matching TRBD2. The CDR3 DNA follows: TGTGCCAGCAGCCTGGGGACTAGCGGGAGGGCCAAGATAGATACGCAGTATTTT. It yields the protein CASSLGTSGRAKIDTQYF.